This T cell receptor (beta chain) was profiled in a study of T cell responses to AZD1222 COVID-19 vaccine. Per the germline V gene, CDR1 is WNHNN and CDR2 is SYGVQD (reference sequence). The CDR3 is 15 residues long. J was trimmed by 5 bases and V by 6 bases; bases with no gene match: 8. The protocol was immunoSEQ multiplex PCR, while the TCRdb copy is restricted to in-frame clones and leaves out a portion. The sample holds about 86,000 clones, 90% seen once. The V and J genes are TRBV10-1 and TRBJ2-5, with 11 positions matching TRBD1. The source was peripheral blood, collected on day 0 of AZD1222 vaccination. This TCR derives from an adult in good health. CDR3 DNA: TGCGCCAGCAGCCCCCGGACAGGGGGCTTGGAGACCCAGTACTTC. As protein: CASSPRTGGLETQYF.